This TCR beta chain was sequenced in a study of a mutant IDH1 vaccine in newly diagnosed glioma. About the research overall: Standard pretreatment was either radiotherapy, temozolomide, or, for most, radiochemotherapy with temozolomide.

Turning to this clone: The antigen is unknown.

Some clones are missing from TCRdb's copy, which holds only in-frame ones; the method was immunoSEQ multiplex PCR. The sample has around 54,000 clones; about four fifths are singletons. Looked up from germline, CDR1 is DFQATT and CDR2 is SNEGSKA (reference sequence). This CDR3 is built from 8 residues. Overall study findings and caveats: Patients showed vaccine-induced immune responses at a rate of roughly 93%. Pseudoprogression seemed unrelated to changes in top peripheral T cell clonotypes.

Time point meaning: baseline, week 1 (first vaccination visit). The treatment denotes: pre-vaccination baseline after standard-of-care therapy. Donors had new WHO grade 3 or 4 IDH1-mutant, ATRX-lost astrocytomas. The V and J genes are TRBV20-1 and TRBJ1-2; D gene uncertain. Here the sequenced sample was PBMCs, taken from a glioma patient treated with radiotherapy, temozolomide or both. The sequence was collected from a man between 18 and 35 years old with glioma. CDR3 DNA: TGCAGCTCCCTTGGCTACACCTTC. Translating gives CSSLGYTF.